The clone carrying this T cell receptor beta chain has a handful of counts. This sample's TCRbeta library carried unique molecular identifier barcodes. TCRdb used MiXCR to reprocess the PCR reads, holding one entry per CDR3 protein. Among some 590,000 distinct CDR3 sequences, 10% to 13% were seen once, and the ten largest hold roughly 3.9%. This specimen comes from a study of T-cell reconstitution after alpha-beta-depleted transplantation in children. With 7 bases removed from V and 5 bases from J, the gap between germline ends came to 16 bases. The CDR3 runs 13 residues. CDR1 and CDR2 from the germline V gene are DFQATT and SNEGSKA (reference sequence).

The receptor's source is a human donor who donated a stem cell graft to a child with acute myeloid leukemia. Sequences were derived from PBMCs from the stem cell graft donor, sampled from the stem cell graft. J is TRBJ2-3 and V is TRBV20-1, with D perhaps matching TRBD2 (5 bases). The CDR3 is CSDTPLLGDTQYF. The CDR3 nucleotides are TGCAGTGATACCCCCTTACTAGGAGATACGCAGTATTTT.